This T cell receptor (beta chain) stems from a study of T cell repertoires and HLA-DP antigens. In the case of this clone: The target antigen is unknown.

This table comes from immunoSEQ multiplex PCR, and its TCRdb copy is limited to in-frame clones, with some not included. Among about 120,000 clones listed, about 91% were seen once. CDR1 is SGHTA, CDR2 FQGNSA, per germline. This CDR3 is 13 amino acids long. V lost 1 base and J lost 5, with 6 bases in between. Sequenced input: CD4+ T cells from PBMCs. The chain has TRBV7-2 and TRBJ1-5; TRBD1 is a possible D gene (6 bases). The sequence came from a woman aged 18-29 years in good health and CMV-seronegative. The chain's CDR3 is CASSLDRDQPQHF. Written as DNA, the CDR3 is TGTGCCAGCAGCTTAGACAGGGATCAGCCCCAGCATTTT.